The subject of this entry is one T cell receptor (beta chain). Antigen unknown. The germline gives CDR1 SGHVS, CDR2 FQNEAQ. With V trimmed by 4 bases and J by 1 base, 7 bases remained unmatched. CDR3 size: 16 residues. Naive CD8 populations comprised CD45RO-negative cells positively selected for CCR7, excluding terminally differentiated effector memory CD45RA+ cells. The sample comes from a study of shared clonotypes between healthy human individuals. Regarding the study as a whole: Larger estimated richness was generally seen in naive subsets than in memory subsets.

The table came from immunoSEQ multiplex PCR; TCRdb's copy has only in-frame clones and leaves some out. The sample includes fewer than 1 million clones, just over 95% of them seen just once. Sequencing used naive CD8+ T cells sorted from blood. This chain connects TRBV7-8 to TRBJ2-1; 7 bases align to TRBD2. This receptor was obtained from a man under 40 in good health. CDR3 DNA sequence: TGTGCCAGCAGCTACCTTAGCGGGCCGTCCTACAATGAGCAGTTCTTC. It yields the protein CASSYLSGPSYNEQFF.